The 3 T cell receptor beta chains below were found in one sample sequenced in a study of cytomegalovirus exposure and HLA in healthy donors. TCRdb's copy holds only in-frame clones and misses some; the assay was immunoSEQ multiplex PCR. The sample contains roughly 150,000 clones, about 88% of which appear only once. Sequences were obtained from PBMCs. The receptor set was obtained from a woman aged 18-29 years in good health and CMV-seronegative.

This clone was counted once. V usage is TRBV5-1 and J usage is TRBJ1-3; perhaps TRBD1 as D (5 bases). V lost 7 bases and J 0 bases, leaving 14 bases between the germline ends. This CDR3 region has 15 residues. CDR1 SGHRS and CDR2 YFSETQ come from the germline V gene. For the CDR3, the DNA is TGCGCCAGCGAAAAGGACACGAGCTCTGGAAACACCATATATTTT. This translates into CASEKDTSSGNTIYF.

The chain recombines TRBV5-6 with TRBJ1-3, with no clear D. From germline, CDR1 is SGHDT and CDR2 YYEEEE. This CDR3 contains 14 residues. V shed 4 bases and J shed 4 bases, with 12 bases lying between them. CDR3 region: CASSLSGYGNTIYF. The CDR3 region has the DNA TGTGCCAGCAGCCTGTCGGGGTACGGAAACACCATATATTTT.

This sequence joins TRBV5-1 and TRBJ2-7; tentative D call: TRBD2 (7 bases). The CDR3 has 15 residues. Trimming stripped 7 bases from V and 4 bases from J, with 21 bases between. The germline gives CDR1 SGHRS, CDR2 YFSETQ. The CDR3 coding sequence is TGCGCCAGCTCGCAAAGGGGGGGTTTGGAGTACGAGCAGTACTTC. Protein sequence: CASSQRGGLEYEQYF. Looking up the rest from reference TRBV5-1 and TRBJ2-7 gives the full variable domain: KAGVTQTPRYLIKTRGQQVTLSCSPISGHRSVSWYQQTPGQGLQFLFEYFSETQRNKGNFPGRFSGRQFSNSRSEMNVSTLELGDSALYLCASSQRGGLEYEQYFGPGTRLTVT.